This record looks at one TCR beta chain sequence and its context. The germline gives CDR1 SGDLS, CDR2 YYNGEE. This CDR3 region has 15 residues. V lost 4 bases to trimming and J lost 8 bases, with 18 bases between them. Random-hexamer reverse transcription was applied to roughly 0.45 to 1 ug RNA. The authors amplified TCR beta CDR3 across 54 Vbeta and 13 Jbeta using immunoSEQ multiplex PCR. TCRdb redid the calling of the immunoSEQ multiplex PCR reads with MiXCR, one entry per CDR3 protein. The sample consists of about 160,000 distinct CDR3 sequences, under 95% of them appearing once. The entry originates in a study of CD8 T cells in Susac syndrome.

The chain carries TRBV9 and TRBJ2-2; D is perhaps TRBD1 or TRBD2 (5 bases each). Sequenced: CD4+ T cells from PBMCs. The TCR was taken from a human donor in good health. The CDR3 DNA reads TGTGCCAGCAGCCCGCCCGGGGCATCCGGAGGGGAGCTGTTTTTT. Residues: CASSPPGASGGELFF.